Below are 21 T cell receptor beta chains sequenced from a single sample in a study of blood T cell repertoires in COVID-19. Repertoires were generated with immunoSEQ multiplex PCR, while TCRdb's copy carries only in-frame clones and drops some. The sample yields nearly 300,000 clones, around 84% seen once. The sample comprised peripheral blood. These receptor sequences come from a human donor with COVID-19, enrolled during active disease. The donor label of this sample is uncertain.

The chain recombines TRBV6-2 or TRBV6-3 with TRBJ2-1; the match to TRBD2 covers 8 bases. V trimming: 6 bases; J trimming: 3 bases; junction bases outside the gene matches: 10. The CDR3 totals 16 residues. Germline V gives CDR1 MNHEY, CDR2 SVGEGT. As DNA, the CDR3 is TGTGCCAGCAGCCCTACGGGACTAGGAGTCTACAATGAGCAGTTCTTC. This gives the protein CASSPTGLGVYNEQFF.

The chain employs TRBV9 and TRBJ2-2; D remains unclear. V shed 0 bases and J shed 0 bases, with 6 bases lying between them. CDR3 length equals 15 residues. The germline V gene has CDR1 SGDLS and CDR2 YYNGEE. In nucleotides, the CDR3 is TGTGCCAGCAGCGTAGGTCTATCGAACACCGGGGAGCTGTTTTTT. It yields the protein CASSVGLSNTGELFF.

The DNA of the CDR3 is TGTGCCAGTAGTGGGGGAGCGACTAGCGGGAGCTACGAGCAGTACTTC. Translating gives CASSGGATSGSYEQYF. The chain is built from TRBV19 and TRBJ2-7; 12 nucleotides agree with TRBD2. Germline lookup yields CDR1 LNHDA and CDR2 SQIVND (reference sequence). Germline trimming cut 5 bases from V and 3 bases from J; bases unmatched to any gene: 8. This CDR3 contains 16 residues.

The chain carries TRBV30 and TRBJ1-1, with a tentative D call TRBD1 (5 bases). V lost 0 bases and J lost 7, with 6 bases in between. The CDR3 runs to 11 residues. CDR1 and CDR2 from the germline V gene are GTSNPN and SVGIG (reference sequence). Here the CDR3 reads CAWSVRVEAFF. In DNA, the CDR3 is TGTGCCTGGAGTGTCAGGGTTGAAGCTTTCTTT.

This chain joins TRBV10-3 and TRBJ1-2; the D is unclear. The V gene's germline CDR1 is ENHRY and CDR2 SYGVKD. The CDR3 runs 13 residues. Trimming pared 4 bases from V and 4 bases from J, leaving 10 bases between. CDR3 amino acids: CAISVEVLYGYTF. The CDR3, as DNA: TGTGCCATCAGTGTAGAAGTACTCTATGGCTACACCTTC.

The chain combines TRBV20-1 with TRBJ1-6; TRBD1 is a possible D gene (5 bases). This CDR3 comprises 15 residues. The germline V gene encodes CDR1 DFQATT and CDR2 SNEGSKA (reference sequence). Between the trimmed V and J ends, which lost 3 bases and 7 bases, there was a span of 16 bases. DNA of the CDR3: TGCAGTGCTAGTCGTCGGGGGTTGGGAAATTCACCCCTCCACTTT. It yields the protein CSASRRGLGNSPLHF.

The V gene is TRBV7-6, the J gene TRBJ1-3; weak D call: TRBD1 (5 bases). Per the germline V gene, CDR1 is SGHVS and CDR2 is FNYEAQ. Trimming shortened V by 3 bases and J by 0 bases, and 12 bases separated the two germline ends. The CDR3 extends over 16 amino acids. The DNA of the CDR3 is TGTGCCAGCAGCTTCTCCACAGGTGACTCTGGAAACACCATATATTTT. Its translation: CASSFSTGDSGNTIYF.

The chain combines TRBV28 with TRBJ2-2, with TRBD2 identical over 10 bases. After removal of 6 bases from V and 4 bases from J, the junction contained 11 bases not matched to a gene. There are 17 residues in the CDR3. Germline V gives CDR1 MDHEN, CDR2 SYDVKM. The CDR3 spells CASRNPLAGEITGELFF. CDR3 DNA: TGTGCCAGCAGGAACCCGCTAGCGGGAGAGATCACCGGGGAGCTGTTTTTT.

The chain has TRBV9 and TRBJ1-1, with D unclear. The germline V gene encodes CDR1 SGDLS and CDR2 YYNGEE. V was cut by 3 bases and J by 1 base, with 7 bases left in between. The CDR3 covers 13 residues. CDR3 sequence (DNA): TGTGCCAGCAGCGCGAACAGGAACACTGAAGCTTTCTTT. Its protein product is CASSANRNTEAFF.

This chain uses TRBV5-4 with TRBJ2-3, with 12 bases fitting TRBD2. In germline, CDR1 is SGHNT, CDR2 YYREEE (reference sequence). This CDR3 spans 16 amino acids. With V trimmed by 4 bases and J by 2 bases, 5 bases remained unmatched. DNA for the CDR3: TGTGCCAGCAGCGCCGGACTAGCGGGGTTCACAGATACGCAGTATTTT. This sequence encodes CASSAGLAGFTDTQYF.

V and J are TRBV28 and TRBJ2-7; 7 nucleotides match TRBD1. The CDR3 totals 14 residues. Germline CDR1 reads MDHEN; CDR2 reads SYDVKM. Trimming cost V 4 bases and J 5 bases; bases outside gene matches: 8. CDR3 sequence: CASSSLTGIDEQYF. As DNA, the CDR3 is TGTGCCAGCAGTTCCTTGACAGGGATAGACGAGCAGTACTTC.

This sequence joins TRBV20-1 and TRBJ1-1; 7 bases are shared with TRBD1. J lost 4 bases, V lost 3 bases, and 5 bases had no gene match. The CDR3 is 13 amino acids. Germline assignment: CDR1 DFQATT and CDR2 SNEGSKA (reference sequence). Written as DNA, the CDR3 is TGCAGTGCTAGTGGCAGGGGGGCCACTGAAGCTTTCTTT. Protein: CSASGRGATEAFF.

The rearrangement links TRBV19 to TRBJ1-2; possible D gene TRBD1, 6 bases. The V gene's germline CDR1 is LNHDA and CDR2 SQIVND (reference sequence). CDR3 length equals 13 residues. Trimming pared 4 bases from V and 5 bases from J, leaving 11 bases between. The CDR3 here is CASSNARGYGYTF. The CDR3, as DNA: TGTGCCAGTAGTAACGCCAGGGGTTATGGCTACACCTTC.

The chain carries TRBV10-3 and TRBJ1-2, with 10 bases matching TRBD1. Losses at the gene ends were 8 bases for V and 2 bases for J; bases not matched to a gene: 5. Germline loops: CDR1 ENHRY, CDR2 SYGVKD. The CDR3 is 14 amino acids. CDR3 in DNA: TGTGCCATCGGGACAGGGGACTTAAACTATGGCTACACCTTC. As protein: CAIGTGDLNYGYTF.

This clone came up a few times. The chain links TRBV5-1 to TRBJ2-3; 7 bases are shared with TRBD2. With V trimmed by 3 bases and J by 2 bases, 9 bases remained unmatched. CDR1 SGHRS and CDR2 YFSETQ come from the germline V gene. The CDR3 loop spans 16 amino acids. The CDR3 sequence is CASSSEGRAYTDTQYF. CDR3 bases: TGCGCCAGCAGCTCCGAAGGGAGGGCCTACACAGATACGCAGTATTTT.

The chain employs TRBV10-3 and TRBJ2-2, with D maybe TRBD2 (6 bases). Germline values: CDR1 ENHRY, CDR2 SYGVKD. V was pared by 7 bases and J by 6 bases, with 21 bases between. The CDR3 runs to 16 residues. The CDR3 DNA reads as TGTGCCATCAACGGCGGGACGGGAAGGGACGCCGGGGAGCTGTTTTTT. Amino acid sequence: CAINGGTGRDAGELFF.

J is TRBJ2-5 and V is TRBV9; 10 bases match TRBD2. The V and J ends lost 0 bases and 5 bases, in that order; junction bases with no gene match: 7. CDR1 and CDR2 from the germline V gene are SGDLS and YYNGEE. This CDR3 is built from 16 residues. CDR3 amino acids: CASSVVAGAGGETQYF. The CDR3 nucleotides are TGTGCCAGCAGCGTAGTAGCGGGAGCGGGGGGGGAGACCCAGTACTTC.

The chain employs TRBV5-4 and TRBJ1-1, with TRBD1 matching 7 bases. This CDR3 contains 14 residues. V gave up 3 bases and J gave up 5 bases; unmatched junction bases: 7. Germline-derived CDR1 and CDR2 are SGHNT and YYREEE (reference sequence). In nucleotides, the CDR3 is TGTGCCAGCAGCTCCCCCACAGGGGTAACTGAAGCTTTCTTT. Its translation is CASSSPTGVTEAFF. The full variable domain, in which reference TRBV5-4 and TRBJ1-1 provide the parts outside the CDR3, is ETGVTQSPTHLIKTRGQQVTLRCSSQSGHNTVSWYQQALGQGPQFIFQYYREEENGRGNFPPRFSGLQFPNYSSELNVNALELDDSALYLCASSSPTGVTEAFFGQGTRLTVV.

The chain carries TRBV18 and TRBJ2-5, with 8 bases aligning to TRBD2. Germline values: CDR1 KGHSH, CDR2 LQKENI. V lost 0 bases to trimming and J lost 3 bases; unmatched junction nucleotides: 0. This CDR3 comprises 14 residues. This CDR3 is CASSPPSGEETQYF. The CDR3 DNA follows: TGTGCCAGCTCACCACCTAGCGGGGAAGAGACCCAGTACTTC.

The chain has TRBV29-1 and TRBJ2-4; 7 positions agree with TRBD1. The CDR3 loop spans 16 amino acids. Germline V lookup: CDR1 SQVTM, CDR2 ANQGSEA. The V and J ends lost 3 bases and 4 bases, in that order; junction bases with no gene match: 12. The CDR3 region is CSVDISNRGTKNIQYF. In DNA, the CDR3 is TGCAGCGTTGACATCTCTAACAGGGGTACTAAAAACATTCAGTACTTC.

The chain recombines TRBV6-6 with TRBJ2-3, with TRBD2 matching over 10 bases. Germline loops: CDR1 MNHNY, CDR2 SVGAGI (reference sequence). V gave up 6 bases and J gave up 1 base; unmatched junction bases: 4. This CDR3 is built from 15 residues. The CDR3 nucleotides read TGTGCCAGCAGCAGCGGGAGGGGGCGCACAGATACGCAGTATTTT. Translation gives CASSSGRGRTDTQYF.